This T cell receptor (beta chain) was recorded in a study of early T cells in non-severe SARS-CoV-2 infection. Whole-study results and caveats: There was a bias toward anti-spike CD8 responses in VDJdb matching, which missed private and CD4 specificities.

TCRdb itself ran the 5' RACE reads through MiXCR, one entry per CDR3 protein. The top ten clones hold 1.2% of a sample with fewer than 65,000 distinct CDR3 sequences, roughly a tenth of them seen once. This clonotype occurred a few times. Its matching antigen is unknown. Sequencing was done on a sample of whole blood. This clonotype was obtained from an adult who was a healthcare worker with PCR-confirmed SARS-CoV-2 infection or an uninfected control (not recorded which).

The CDR3 sequence is CASNWGRGSYNSPLHF. The CDR3 coding sequence is TGTGCCAGCAATTGGGGCAGGGGGTCCTATAATTCACCCCTCCACTTT. V is TRBV28 and J is TRBJ1-6; 7 bases line up with TRBD1. Germline assignment: CDR1 MDHEN and CDR2 SYDVKM. V was pared by 7 bases and J by 1 base, with 7 bases of the junction left unmatched. This CDR3 has 16 amino acids.